These T cell receptor beta chains were read from a single sample in a study of blood T cell repertoires in COVID-19. The assay was immunoSEQ multiplex PCR, and TCRdb's table has in-frame clones only and misses some. The data contain about 220,000 clones, around four fifths of them seen just once; the ten biggest clones take up 14% to 15%. The sample was PBMCs or T cells enriched from blood (not recorded which). Receptors were obtained from a man between 40 and 49 years old who had recovered from COVID-19. Both conserved end residues are part of each CDR3. Fields, in order: clone size, V gene, D gene, J gene, CDR3 DNA, CDR3 protein. D genes are given only for firm matches. The size entry is marked missing in some rows and otherwise reads once, few, many or a size class.

clone_size: .
v_call: TRBV7-3
d_call: .
j_call: TRBJ2-6
cdr3_nt: TGTGCCAGCAGCTTAGGACACTCATACTCTGGGGCCAACGTCCTGACTTTC
cdr3_aa: CASSLGHSYSGANVLTF

clone_size: .
v_call: TRBV5-1
d_call: .
j_call: TRBJ1-2
cdr3_nt: TGCGCCAGCAGGGCCGAGGGTGGCTACACCTTC
cdr3_aa: CASRAEGGYTF

clone_size: .
v_call: TRBV21-1
d_call: .
j_call: TRBJ1-3
cdr3_nt: TGTGCCAGCAGCTCCTTAGTCGGGACAGGGAGAAACACCATATATTTT
cdr3_aa: CASSSLVGTGRNTIYF

clone_size: .
v_call: TRBV29-1
d_call: TRBD2
j_call: TRBJ2-7
cdr3_nt: TGCAGCGCGACTAGCGGGGGCCTCCCCGGGTACTACGAGCAGTACTTC
cdr3_aa: CSATSGGLPGYYEQYF

clone_size: .
v_call: TRBV4-3
d_call: TRBD1
j_call: TRBJ1-2
cdr3_nt: TGCGCCAGCAGCCAAGGGCAGGGGGTCGGCTACACCTTC
cdr3_aa: CASSQGQGVGYTF

clone_size: few
v_call: TRBV29-1
d_call: TRBD2
j_call: TRBJ2-7
cdr3_nt: TGCAGCGTGGCACGACTAGCGGGAGACGAGCAGTACTTC
cdr3_aa: CSVARLAGDEQYF

clone_size: .
v_call: TRBV3-1/TRBV3-2
d_call: .
j_call: TRBJ1-3
cdr3_nt: TGTGCCAGCACCCCGGGGTGGGCCGAGGATTTTTCGGACACCATATATTTT
cdr3_aa: CASTPGWAEDFSDTIYF

clone_size: few
v_call: TRBV6-5
d_call: .
j_call: TRBJ1-1
cdr3_nt: TGTGCCAGCAGGAGGGGCGGGGAAGGGCGTGAAGCTTTCTTT
cdr3_aa: CASRRGGEGREAFF

clone_size: .
v_call: TRBV18
d_call: .
j_call: TRBJ1-2
cdr3_nt: TGTGCCAGCTCACCACCCAACAGGGCAGGTGTGTACGGCTACACCTTC
cdr3_aa: CASSPPNRAGVYGYTF

clone_size: .
v_call: TRBV12-3/TRBV12-4
d_call: TRBD2
j_call: TRBJ2-3
cdr3_nt: TGTGCCAGCAGCCTGACTAGCGGGGATACGCAGTATTTT
cdr3_aa: CASSLTSGDTQYF

clone_size: .
v_call: TRBV27
d_call: .
j_call: TRBJ1-5
cdr3_nt: TGTGCCAGCAGTTTGCGGATCAATCAGCCCCAGCATTTT
cdr3_aa: CASSLRINQPQHF

clone_size: .
v_call: TRBV7-9
d_call: TRBD1
j_call: TRBJ1-6
cdr3_nt: TGTGCCAGCAGCCCCGGGGGACAGGGAGCATCACCCCTCCACTTT
cdr3_aa: CASSPGGQGASPLHF

clone_size: .
v_call: TRBV6-6
d_call: .
j_call: TRBJ2-1
cdr3_nt: TGTGCCAGCACCAAACGGCTAGCGCCGAACAATGAGCAGTTCTTC
cdr3_aa: CASTKRLAPNNEQFF

clone_size: few
v_call: TRBV30
d_call: .
j_call: TRBJ1-4
cdr3_nt: TGTGCCTGGAGTGTACGAGGGAGCGAAAAACTGTTTTTT
cdr3_aa: CAWSVRGSEKLFF

clone_size: few
v_call: TRBV24-1
d_call: .
j_call: TRBJ2-1
cdr3_nt: TGTGCCACCAGTGATTTGGCTTCCGGGGGAAAGCAGTTCTTC
cdr3_aa: CATSDLASGGKQFF

clone_size: .
v_call: TRBV28
d_call: TRBD1
j_call: TRBJ1-1
cdr3_nt: TGTGCCAGCAGCTACAGGGGGCGCGACACTGAAGCTTTCTTT
cdr3_aa: CASSYRGRDTEAFF

clone_size: once
v_call: TRBV25-1
d_call: .
j_call: TRBJ1-1
cdr3_nt: TGTGCCAGCCAGTACTCTCAGGACACTGAAGCTTTCTTT
cdr3_aa: CASQYSQDTEAFF

clone_size: few
v_call: TRBV9
d_call: .
j_call: TRBJ1-6
cdr3_nt: TGTGCCAGCAGCGTAACGCCTGGGGGAGGGGATAATTCACCCCTCCACTTT
cdr3_aa: CASSVTPGGGDNSPLHF

clone_size: .
v_call: TRBV5-1
d_call: .
j_call: TRBJ2-3
cdr3_nt: TGCGCCAGCAGCTTGGACGGGGGGCTGCCAGATACGCAGTATTTT
cdr3_aa: CASSLDGGLPDTQYF

clone_size: .
v_call: TRBV6-6
d_call: .
j_call: TRBJ2-6
cdr3_nt: TGTGCCAGCAGTAGGGGGAACTCTGGGGCCAACGTCCTGACTTTC
cdr3_aa: CASSRGNSGANVLTF

clone_size: .
v_call: TRBV28
d_call: .
j_call: TRBJ1-3
cdr3_nt: TGTGCCAGCAGTTTACGACAGGCGTCTGGAAACACCATATATTTT
cdr3_aa: CASSLRQASGNTIYF

clone_size: .
v_call: TRBV27
d_call: .
j_call: TRBJ2-1
cdr3_nt: TGTGCCAGCCGACATGACCGTCTCTACAATGAGCAGTTCTTC
cdr3_aa: CASRHDRLYNEQFF

clone_size: .
v_call: TRBV6-5
d_call: .
j_call: TRBJ2-7
cdr3_nt: TGTGCCAGCAGTTACGACAGCTACGAGCAGTACTTC
cdr3_aa: CASSYDSYEQYF

clone_size: .
v_call: TRBV5-3
d_call: TRBD1
j_call: TRBJ2-1
cdr3_nt: TGTGCCAGAAGCTTGTTGTCTGGGACAGGGCTCGTCAATGAGCAGTTCTTC
cdr3_aa: CARSLLSGTGLVNEQFF

clone_size: .
v_call: TRBV7-8
d_call: .
j_call: TRBJ1-1
cdr3_nt: TGTGCCAGCAGCTTTAAACCGAGGGCCACTGAAGCTTTCTTT
cdr3_aa: CASSFKPRATEAFF

clone_size: .
v_call: TRBV7-9
d_call: .
j_call: TRBJ1-2
cdr3_nt: TGTGCCAGCAGCTCGGAGATCCATTTTGGCTACACCTTC
cdr3_aa: CASSSEIHFGYTF

clone_size: many
v_call: TRBV4-2
d_call: TRBD2
j_call: TRBJ2-3
cdr3_nt: TGTGCCAGCAGCCAAGGGAATGGCGGGGGGACAGATACGCAGTATTTT
cdr3_aa: CASSQGNGGGTDTQYF

clone_size: .
v_call: TRBV29-1
d_call: .
j_call: TRBJ1-1
cdr3_nt: TGCAGCGTTCAGACAGGCCCAAACACTGAAGCTTTCTTT
cdr3_aa: CSVQTGPNTEAFF

clone_size: .
v_call: TRBV3-1/TRBV3-2
d_call: .
j_call: TRBJ1-2
cdr3_nt: TGTGCCAGCAGCCAAACAACTGGCTACACCTTC
cdr3_aa: CASSQTTGYTF

clone_size: .
v_call: TRBV5-1
d_call: .
j_call: TRBJ1-1
cdr3_nt: TGCGCCAGCAGCTTGAAACTTAACACTGAAGCTTTCTTT
cdr3_aa: CASSLKLNTEAFF

clone_size: .
v_call: TRBV5-1
d_call: .
j_call: TRBJ2-3
cdr3_nt: TGCGCCAGCAGCTTGGCGTATTTCGGGACAGATACGCAGTATTTT
cdr3_aa: CASSLAYFGTDTQYF

clone_size: .
v_call: TRBV4-1
d_call: TRBD2
j_call: TRBJ2-1
cdr3_nt: TGCGCCAGCAGCCAAGAAAGAGCGGGGGTACAGGCGGAGCAGTTCTTC
cdr3_aa: CASSQERAGVQAEQFF

clone_size: .
v_call: TRBV21-1
d_call: .
j_call: TRBJ1-5
cdr3_nt: TGTGCCACCATACTCTCTGCGGGGGTATGGCCCCAGCATTTT
cdr3_aa: CATILSAGVWPQHF

clone_size: few
v_call: TRBV29-1
d_call: TRBD2
j_call: TRBJ2-3
cdr3_nt: TGCAGCGTTGAAGATCTTGGGGGGGGAGATACGCAGTATTTT
cdr3_aa: CSVEDLGGGDTQYF

clone_size: .
v_call: TRBV7-6
d_call: TRBD1
j_call: TRBJ1-2
cdr3_nt: TGTGCCAGCAGCTTAAACAGGGGGCCCCTGGGGTATGGCTACACCTTC
cdr3_aa: CASSLNRGPLGYGYTF

clone_size: .
v_call: TRBV24-1
d_call: .
j_call: TRBJ1-2
cdr3_nt: TGTGCCACCAGTGACCCTTCCCGGGTCGATGGCTACACCTTC
cdr3_aa: CATSDPSRVDGYTF

clone_size: .
v_call: TRBV3-1/TRBV3-2
d_call: .
j_call: TRBJ1-6
cdr3_nt: TGTGCCAGCAGCCAACGGACATCCCTTTCACCCCTCCACTTT
cdr3_aa: CASSQRTSLSPLHF

clone_size: .
v_call: TRBV12-3/TRBV12-4
d_call: .
j_call: TRBJ2-7
cdr3_nt: TGTGCCATCCTTCCCCTTGGCAGCGAGCAGTACTTC
cdr3_aa: CAILPLGSEQYF

clone_size: .
v_call: TRBV7-2
d_call: TRBD1
j_call: TRBJ2-7
cdr3_nt: TGTGCCAGCAGCTCCCTTACCCCGACAGGGGGCCTCTACGAGCAGTACTTC
cdr3_aa: CASSSLTPTGGLYEQYF

clone_size: .
v_call: TRBV2
d_call: TRBD1
j_call: TRBJ1-5
cdr3_nt: TGTGCCAGCACCAGGACAGGAGACAATCAGCCCCAGCATTTT
cdr3_aa: CASTRTGDNQPQHF

clone_size: .
v_call: TRBV30
d_call: TRBD1
j_call: TRBJ2-7
cdr3_nt: TGTGCCTGGAGTGTCTCAGGGGGCTCCTACGAGCAGTACTTC
cdr3_aa: CAWSVSGGSYEQYF

clone_size: .
v_call: TRBV2
d_call: .
j_call: TRBJ1-6
cdr3_nt: TGTGCCAGCAGGGAGGACAGCGGTAATTCACCCCTCCACTTT
cdr3_aa: CASREDSGNSPLHF

clone_size: .
v_call: TRBV6-6
d_call: .
j_call: TRBJ2-2
cdr3_nt: TGTGCCAGCAGTCAACCCGACGCGACGCGGGGCGTGGCCGGGGAGCTGTTTTTT
cdr3_aa: CASSQPDATRGVAGELFF

clone_size: .
v_call: TRBV28
d_call: .
j_call: TRBJ1-4
cdr3_nt: TGTGCCAGCAGGGGCCGGGGTGGGTCAAATGAAAAACTGTTTTTT
cdr3_aa: CASRGRGGSNEKLFF

clone_size: .
v_call: TRBV9
d_call: TRBD2
j_call: TRBJ2-2
cdr3_nt: TGTGCCAGCAGCGTAGGGCTAGCGGTGAACACCGGGGAGCTGTTTTTT
cdr3_aa: CASSVGLAVNTGELFF

clone_size: .
v_call: TRBV7-3
d_call: TRBD1
j_call: TRBJ2-4
cdr3_nt: TGTGCCAGCAGCGCCCAGCCGGGACAGGGGGAGTACTTC
cdr3_aa: CASSAQPGQGEYF

clone_size: .
v_call: TRBV29-1
d_call: TRBD1
j_call: TRBJ2-3
cdr3_nt: TGCAGCGGAGACAGGGGTGGCACAGATACGCAGTATTTT
cdr3_aa: CSGDRGGTDTQYF

clone_size: .
v_call: TRBV3-1/TRBV3-2
d_call: TRBD1
j_call: TRBJ2-7
cdr3_nt: TGTGCCAGCAGCCAACCTCCGGGACAGGGAGGCCACGAGCAGTACTTC
cdr3_aa: CASSQPPGQGGHEQYF

clone_size: .
v_call: TRBV11-3
d_call: .
j_call: TRBJ2-7
cdr3_nt: TGTGCCAGCAGCTTAGGAAGTGGGAGCTCGTACGAGCAGTACTTC
cdr3_aa: CASSLGSGSSYEQYF

clone_size: once
v_call: TRBV4-1
d_call: TRBD1
j_call: TRBJ1-1
cdr3_nt: TGCGCCAGCAGCCAAGATATGTTTCGTGTAGGGGGCATGGACACTGAAGCTTTCTTT
cdr3_aa: CASSQDMFRVGGMDTEAFF

clone_size: .
v_call: TRBV7-3
d_call: .
j_call: TRBJ2-7
cdr3_nt: TGTGCCAGCAGCGCAACAGGGTTGGTGGGCGAGCAGTACTTC
cdr3_aa: CASSATGLVGEQYF

clone_size: .
v_call: TRBV7-9
d_call: TRBD1
j_call: TRBJ2-6
cdr3_nt: TGTGCCAGCAGCTCGACAGGGGGCGCCGGGGCCAACGTCCTGACTTTC
cdr3_aa: CASSSTGGAGANVLTF

clone_size: .
v_call: TRBV4-1
d_call: .
j_call: TRBJ2-1
cdr3_nt: TGCGCCAGCAGCCAAGATCCCGACAGGCGGAATGAGCAGTTCTTC
cdr3_aa: CASSQDPDRRNEQFF

clone_size: .
v_call: TRBV5-4
d_call: .
j_call: TRBJ1-3
cdr3_nt: TGTGCCAGCAGCTTTGGAGGTGGGGGGTCCTCTGGAAACACCATATATTTT
cdr3_aa: CASSFGGGGSSGNTIYF